This T cell receptor beta chain originates from a study of glioma-infiltrating T cells after dendritic cell vaccination. Study-level information: Samples are from glioblastoma patients in Phase I and II dendritic cell vaccine trials. Autologous tumor lysate was loaded overnight onto monocyte-derived dendritic cells grown seven days with IL-4 and GM-CSF.

Trimming took 0 bases from V and 1 from J; bases not matched to a gene: 5. The length of the CDR3 is 16 residues. Germline values: CDR1 MGHRA, CDR2 YSYEKL. Sequencing used immunoSEQ multiplex PCR; TCRdb keeps in-frame clones, though not all of them. This sample has some 24,000 clones; about nine tenths occur once, and the top ten carry just under 3%. Time point: after dendritic cell vaccination, including at tumor progression/relapse. The sequencing used blood, collected after dendritic cell vaccination. This clonotype originated in a human donor with glioblastoma. The gene calls are TRBV4-1 and TRBJ2-7; 8 bases agree with TRBD1. The CDR3 loop reads CASSQEGTGESYEQYF. CDR3 bases: TGCGCCAGCAGCCAAGAAGGGACAGGAGAATCCTACGAGCAGTACTTC.